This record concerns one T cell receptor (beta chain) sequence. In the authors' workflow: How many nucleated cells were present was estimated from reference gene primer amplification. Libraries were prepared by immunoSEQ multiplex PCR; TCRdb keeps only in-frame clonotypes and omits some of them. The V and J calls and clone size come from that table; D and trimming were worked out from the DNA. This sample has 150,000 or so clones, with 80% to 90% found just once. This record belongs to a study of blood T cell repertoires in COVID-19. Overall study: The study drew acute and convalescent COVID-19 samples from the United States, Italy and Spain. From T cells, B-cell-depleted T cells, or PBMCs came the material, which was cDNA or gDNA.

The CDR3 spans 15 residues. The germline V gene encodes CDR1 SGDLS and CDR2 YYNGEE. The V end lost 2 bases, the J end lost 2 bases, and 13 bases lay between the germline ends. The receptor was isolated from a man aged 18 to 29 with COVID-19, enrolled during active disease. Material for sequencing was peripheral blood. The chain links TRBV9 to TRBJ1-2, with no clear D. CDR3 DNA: TGTGCCAGCAGCGTCGATACAGCAGCCAACTATGGCTACACCTTC. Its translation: CASSVDTAANYGYTF.